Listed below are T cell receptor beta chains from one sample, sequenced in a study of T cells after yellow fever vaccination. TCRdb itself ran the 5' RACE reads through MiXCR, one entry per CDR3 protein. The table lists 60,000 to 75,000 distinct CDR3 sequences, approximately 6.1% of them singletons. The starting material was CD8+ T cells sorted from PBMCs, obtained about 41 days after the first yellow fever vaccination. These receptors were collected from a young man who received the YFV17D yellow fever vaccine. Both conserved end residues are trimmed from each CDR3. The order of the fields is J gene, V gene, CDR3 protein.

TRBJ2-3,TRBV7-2,ASSLGGDRSDTQY
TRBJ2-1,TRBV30,AWTKSGGAYNEQF
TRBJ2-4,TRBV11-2,ASSPIHRKDRVAKNIQY
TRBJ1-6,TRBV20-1,SAMGTGDINSPLH
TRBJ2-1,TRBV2,ASLGRGTHNEQF
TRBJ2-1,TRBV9,ASSAGAQPVNEQF
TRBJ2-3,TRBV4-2,ASSPGLGVNTQY
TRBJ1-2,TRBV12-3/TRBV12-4,ASSLVSNYGYT
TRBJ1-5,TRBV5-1,ASTGVGQPFIINQPQH
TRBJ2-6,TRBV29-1,SVEDRSSGANVLT
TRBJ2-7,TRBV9,ASSVGLDLFYEQY
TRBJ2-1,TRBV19,ASTGLAGGPGEQF
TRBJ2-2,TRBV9,ASSLEGGPNGELF
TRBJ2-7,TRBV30,AWSQGYEQY
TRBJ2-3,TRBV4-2,ASSLGGSTDTQY